The rows below give T cell receptor beta chains drawn from one sample of a study of blood T cells in healthy people across ages. TCRdb used MiXCR to reprocess the 5' RACE reads, holding one entry per CDR3 protein. The sample holds around 650,000 distinct CDR3 sequences, 32% seen once. Sequencing was carried out using blood. These receptors were taken from a woman older than 75 in good health. CDR3s include the opening cysteine and the closing phenylalanine or tryptophan. D genes are given only for firm matches. Clone size is not always given. Where it is, it says once, few, many or a class for expanded clones.

cdr3_aa cdr3_nt clone_size d_call j_call v_call
CASSLWESNTDTQYF TGTGCCAGCAGCTTATGGGAATCGAACACAGATACGCAGTATTTT many NA TRBJ2-3 TRBV7-2
CASSQAHLPGINPYEQYF TGTGCCAGCAGCCAAGCCCATCTTCCAGGGATTAATCCCTACGAGCAGTACTTC many NA TRBJ2-7 TRBV4-2
CASRDGTGKVGYGYTF TGTGCCAGCAGAGACGGGACAGGGAAAGTCGGCTATGGCTACACCTTC NA TRBD1 TRBJ1-2 TRBV7-9
CARGRADTQYF TGTGCCAGAGGGCGGGCAGATACGCAGTATTTT few NA TRBJ2-3 TRBV12-3/TRBV12-4
CVWSGTGYGYTF TGTGTCTGGAGTGGGACGGGATATGGCTACACCTTC NA NA TRBJ1-2 TRBV30
CAIRGESQETQYF TGTGCCATCAGGGGGGAGTCCCAAGAGACCCAGTACTTC many NA TRBJ2-5 TRBV10-3
CSAPVFSGNNSPLHF TGCAGTGCTCCCGTTTTTTCAGGGAATAATTCACCCCTCCACTTT few NA TRBJ1-6 TRBV20-1
CASSLQTSGGPYQETQYF TGTGCCAGCAGCCTACAGACTAGCGGGGGCCCGTACCAAGAGACCCAGTACTTC once TRBD2 TRBJ2-5 TRBV7-2
CASSLAAGPQHF TGTGCCAGCAGTTTAGCCGCTGGTCCCCAGCATTTT NA NA TRBJ1-5 TRBV28
CASSHSGQETQYF TGTGCCAGCAGCCATTCGGGGCAAGAGACCCAGTACTTC many NA TRBJ2-5 TRBV3-1
CASSGIREGTQYF TGTGCCAGCAGTGGAATTAGGGAGGGGACCCAGTACTTC many TRBD2 TRBJ2-5 TRBV2
CASGFGGQETQYF TGTGCCAGCGGTTTTGGCGGCCAAGAGACCCAGTACTTC few NA TRBJ2-5 TRBV28
CASSTSGTGRLVTEAFF TGTGCCAGCAGCACCTCGGGGACAGGGCGATTGGTCACTGAAGCTTTCTTT many TRBD1 TRBJ1-1 TRBV6-1
CASSQGDGWDEKLFF TGCGCCAGCAGCCAAGGGGACGGGTGGGATGAAAAACTGTTTTTT many NA TRBJ1-4 TRBV4-3
CSASGPSGGYNEQFF TGCAGTGCTAGCGGCCCAAGCGGGGGGTACAATGAGCAGTTCTTC many TRBD2 TRBJ2-1 TRBV20-1
CASSQGGGQETQYF TGCGCCAGCAGCCAAGGGGGTGGGCAAGAGACCCAGTACTTC many NA TRBJ2-5 TRBV4-3
CAWSRTTGGTDTQYF TGTGCCTGGAGTCGAACTACGGGGGGCACAGATACGCAGTATTTT NA NA TRBJ2-3 TRBV30
CASSQESGGQGKTEAFF TGTGCCAGCAGCCAAGAGAGTGGCGGACAGGGAAAAACTGAAGCTTTCTTT many TRBD1 TRBJ1-1 TRBV4-2